The 26 T cell receptor beta chains below all came from one sample that was sequenced in a study of T cell repertoires in cytomegalovirus infection. MiXCR, run by TCRdb on the reads, gives a single entry per CDR3 protein. Of 200,000 to 250,000 distinct CDR3 sequences in the sample, over 20% were seen once. The sequencing input was CD8+ T cells from PBMCs. The receptors derive from a human donor in good health (CMV status not recorded). Some clones in this sample may be carry-over from other donors' samples.

V and J are TRBV20-1 and TRBJ1-1; no firm D call. The CDR3 is 14 amino acids. CDR1 and CDR2 (germline): DFQATT, SNEGSKA (reference sequence). V lost 2 bases, J lost 0 bases, and 10 bases lay in between. CDR3 amino acids: CSARPLSMNTEAFF. The CDR3 DNA is TGCAGTGCTAGACCCCTATCTATGAACACTGAAGCTTTCTTT.

The V and J genes are TRBV12-3 or TRBV12-4 and TRBJ2-1; no clear D. V was shortened by 11 bases and J by 10 bases, with 18 bases between the two germline ends. The CDR3 has 12 residues. The DNA for the CDR3 is TGTGCCGCCTCAGTGGGTCCTGGGGAGCAGTTCTTC. It is translated as CAASVGPGEQFF.

This clonotype appeared many times. J is TRBJ2-3 and V is TRBV7-9; D is possibly TRBD2 (5 bases). Deletions cut 5 bases from V and 2 bases from J, with 5 bases between. CDR1 and CDR2 (germline): SEHNR, FQNEAQ (reference sequence). The CDR3 loop spans 12 amino acids. Here the CDR3 reads CASSGLTDTQYF. As DNA, the CDR3 is TGTGCCAGCAGCGGACTCACAGATACGCAGTATTTT.

This clonotype was picked up many times. V usage is TRBV7-2 and J usage is TRBJ2-4; 10 bases align to TRBD1. Per the germline V gene, CDR1 is SGHTA and CDR2 is FQGNSA. The J segment lost 9 bases and the V segment lost 4 bases, leaving 6 bases of the junction unmatched. CDR3 length: 14 amino acids. The CDR3 nucleotides are TGTGCCAGCAGCTCAACGACAGGGGGCTTCATTCAGTACTTC. The encoded protein is CASSSTTGGFIQYF.

The chain recombines TRBV5-4 with TRBJ2-5; 10 bases are a match to TRBD2. The germline CDR1 and CDR2 sequences are SGHNT and YYREEE (reference sequence). The length of the CDR3 is 14 residues. Trimming removed 4 bases from V and 5 bases from J; junction bases left unmatched: 5. Here the CDR3 reads CASSPGLAMETQYF. The CDR3 nucleotides read TGTGCCAGCAGCCCGGGACTAGCGATGGAGACCCAGTACTTC.

The genes are TRBV28 and TRBJ2-1; TRBD2 matches 11 bases. The V gene end was trimmed by 6 bases and the J gene end by 6 bases; junction bases not matched to a gene: 7. The CDR3 has 15 amino acids. Germline CDR1 and CDR2: MDHEN and SYDVKM. The DNA for the CDR3 is TGTGCCAGCAGATCCGGGACTAGCGGATTCAATGAGCAGTTCTTC. Protein: CASRSGTSGFNEQFF.

Notes on this clonotype: An end of the junction differs from the germline gene, which may be a read error. The J gene is TRBJ1-5, the V gene TRBV5-6; D is possibly TRBD1 (6 bases). The germline V gene has CDR1 SGHDT and CDR2 YYEEEE. The CDR3 contains 16 residues. The CDR3 is CASRLGAGGVDQPQHF. CDR3 DNA sequence: TGTGCCAGCAGGTTGGGGGCGGGCGGGGTAGATCAGCCCCAGCATTTT.

This clonotype has only one observation. V gene TRBV7-9 combines with J gene TRBJ1-2; D not resolved. CDR3 length: 13 amino acids. CDR1 and CDR2 (germline): SEHNR, FQNEAQ (reference sequence). V lost 2 bases, J lost 5 bases, and 9 bases lay in between. CDR3: CASSLSRSYGYTF. The DNA for the CDR3 is TGTGCCAGCAGCTTATCGCGGTCTTATGGCTACACCTTC.

This clonotype was observed a few times. CDR3 coding DNA: TGTGCCAGCAGTCGAGGGGTACAGCCGGCATCGAACACTGAAGCTTTCTTT. The encoded protein is CASSRGVQPASNTEAFF. V usage is TRBV11-3 and J usage is TRBJ1-1, with D possibly being TRBD1 (5 bases). This CDR3 is built from 17 residues. The germline V gene encodes CDR1 SGHNT and CDR2 YENEEA. Trimming stripped 6 bases from V and 1 base from J, with 21 bases between.

The rearrangement links TRBV5-5 to TRBJ2-1; D may be TRBD2 (5 bases). This CDR3 has 14 residues. Trimming took off 1 base at V and 6 bases at J, with 11 bases between the two ends. Germline lookup yields CDR1 SGHKS and CDR2 YYEKEE (reference sequence). CDR3 residues: CASSLSLAGNEQFF. The DNA for the CDR3 is TGTGCCAGCAGCTTGTCGCTAGCAGGCAATGAGCAGTTCTTC.

This clonotype was found many times. The chain joins TRBV12-3 or TRBV12-4 to TRBJ2-2; possible D gene TRBD2, 5 bases. The CDR3 length is 16 residues. The germline V and J ends were trimmed by 1 base and 3 bases, with 12 bases remaining between them. CDR3 DNA sequence: TGTGCCAGCAGTTTAGTGCGGGTCCGCGACACCGGGGAGCTGTTTTTT. Translated, it gives CASSLVRVRDTGELFF.

This clonotype was recorded many times. This chain connects TRBV6-6 to TRBJ1-2; a weak D match, TRBD1 (5 bases). Germline loops: CDR1 MNHNY, CDR2 SVGAGI (reference sequence). With 2 bases removed from V and 2 bases from J, the gap between germline ends came to 9 bases. The CDR3 length is 14 residues. CDR3 protein: CASSYDQGNYGYTF. The CDR3 DNA reads TGTGCCAGCAGTTACGATCAGGGCAACTATGGCTACACCTTC.

This CDR3 is CASSDSSGPQHF. CDR3 in DNA: TGTGCCAGCAGTGACTCATCTGGGCCCCAGCATTTT. V is TRBV6-4 and J is TRBJ1-5; D uncertain. Looked up from germline, CDR1 is MRHNA and CDR2 is SNTAGT. V shed 0 bases and J shed 9 bases, with 6 bases lying between them. This CDR3 spans 12 amino acids.

The table lists this clonotype with a few counts. This chain joins TRBV7-8 and TRBJ2-3; 9 bases agree with TRBD2. CDR1 is SGHVS, CDR2 FQNEAQ, per germline. V lost 1 base to trimming and J lost 0 bases; unmatched junction nucleotides: 2. There are 16 residues in the CDR3. The CDR3 loop is CASSLDLAGSTDTQYF. The CDR3 coding sequence is TGTGCCAGCAGCTTAGATCTAGCGGGAAGCACAGATACGCAGTATTTT. The full variable domain, with the rest looked up from reference TRBV7-8 and TRBJ2-3, is GAGVSQSPRYKVAKRGQDVALRCDPISGHVSLFWYQQALGQGPEFLTYFQNEAQLDKSGLPSDRFFAERPEGSVSTLKIQRTQQEDSAVYLCASSLDLAGSTDTQYFGPGTRLTVL.

V usage is TRBV7-9 and J usage is TRBJ2-1, with 11 bases identical to TRBD2. V lost 5 bases, J lost 7 bases, and 10 bases stayed unmatched. CDR3 length: 16 amino acids. Looked up from germline, CDR1 is SEHNR and CDR2 is FQNEAQ (reference sequence). This CDR3 is CASSPIAGGPYNEQFF. CDR3 nucleotides: TGTGCCAGCAGCCCAATAGCGGGGGGGCCGTATAATGAGCAGTTCTTC.

The chain recombines TRBV6-5 with TRBJ2-1; TRBD1 is a possible D gene (5 bases). Trimming removed 0 bases at V and 5 bases at J, with 17 bases between. This CDR3 contains 17 residues. Germline V gives CDR1 MNHEY, CDR2 SVGAGI. Here the CDR3 reads CASSYSRAAGMDNEQFF. In DNA form, the CDR3 reads TGTGCCAGCAGTTACTCAAGGGCGGCAGGGATGGACAATGAGCAGTTCTTC.

Note on this clonotype: With a much larger clone just one base away, this may be a read error. V usage is TRBV7-2 and J usage is TRBJ2-3, with 7 positions matching TRBD1. CDR3 length: 15 amino acids. Per the germline V gene, CDR1 is SGHTA and CDR2 is FQGNSA. The CDR3 DNA reads TGTGCCAGCAGCTATTGGACAGGATTCACAGGTACGCAGTATTTT. Amino acid sequence: CASSYWTGFTGTQYF.

This clonotype was counted ten times or more. The V and J genes are TRBV19 and TRBJ2-1, with D possibly being TRBD2 (5 bases). The germline V gene encodes CDR1 LNHDA and CDR2 SQIVND (reference sequence). This CDR3 comprises 15 residues. V was trimmed by 0 bases and J by 8 bases, leaving 14 bases between them. The CDR3 sequence: CASSIDLPSSDEQFF. In DNA, the CDR3 is TGTGCCAGTAGTATAGATCTTCCTAGCAGCGATGAGCAGTTCTTC.

The V and J genes are TRBV6-6 and TRBJ2-2, with a weak D call TRBD2 (5 bases). CDR1 is MNHNY, CDR2 SVGAGI, per germline (reference sequence). The CDR3 sequence is 15 residues long. V lost 2 bases and J 4 bases, leaving 11 bases between the germline ends. Here the CDR3 DNA reads TGTGCCAGCAGTTACATGCGGGCGATCACCGGGGAGCTGTTTTTT. As protein: CASSYMRAITGELFF.

In this sample, this clonotype turned up a few times. The chain has TRBV15 and TRBJ1-2; 7 bases line up with TRBD1. Germline trimming cut 2 bases from V and 7 bases from J; bases unmatched to any gene: 10. Germline V gene sequence: CDR1 LNHNV, CDR2 YYDKDF (reference sequence). The CDR3 is made up of 15 amino acids. CDR3 protein: CATSRLGGGLGGYTF. The DNA for the CDR3 is TGTGCCACCAGCAGACTGGGAGGGGGCCTCGGTGGCTACACCTTC.

This clonotype was picked up a small number of times. The chain couples TRBV27 to TRBJ2-7; 8 nucleotides align to TRBD2. This CDR3 has 14 amino acids. After removal of 4 bases from V and 2 bases from J, the junction contained 4 bases not matched to a gene. The germline gives CDR1 MNHEY, CDR2 SMNVEV (reference sequence). CDR3 loop: CASSSYSGAYEQYF. In nucleotides, the CDR3 is TGTGCCAGCAGTTCCTATAGCGGGGCCTACGAGCAGTACTTC.

This clonotype was counted between two and nine times. The chain carries TRBV7-6 and TRBJ1-2, with 8 bases that match TRBD1. The V and J ends lost 5 bases and 2 bases, in that order; junction bases with no gene match: 10. The CDR3 spans 16 residues. Germline CDR1 and CDR2: SGHVS and FNYEAQ. Here the CDR3 reads CASSPTADRENYGYTF. In DNA form, the CDR3 reads TGTGCCAGCAGCCCCACGGCGGACAGGGAAAACTATGGCTACACCTTC.

As concerns this clonotype: The junction differs from germline at one of its ends, possibly a read error. The CDR3, as DNA: TGTGCCAGCAGCAGGAACTCTGAAGCTTTCTTT. It yields the protein CASSRNSEAFF. V usage is TRBV12-3 or TRBV12-4 and J usage is TRBJ1-1, with D hard to call. The CDR3 runs 11 residues.

In this sample, this clonotype turned up once. The rearrangement links TRBV28 to TRBJ2-1; TRBD2 matches at 9 bases. The CDR3 runs to 17 residues. Losses at the gene ends were 4 bases for V and 2 bases for J; bases not matched to a gene: 9. The V gene's germline CDR1 is MDHEN and CDR2 SYDVKM. The CDR3 spells CASSSSGLAMTYNEQFF. In nucleotides, the CDR3 is TGTGCCAGCAGTTCGTCGGGACTAGCCATGACCTACAATGAGCAGTTCTTC.

CDR3 DNA: TGCAGTGCTAGTGAATTGACTAGCGGGGGCCAAGAGACCCAGTACTTC. Its protein product is CSASELTSGGQETQYF. The chain links TRBV20-1 to TRBJ2-5; 12 bases fit TRBD2. Germline trimming cut 3 bases from V and 1 base from J; bases unmatched to any gene: 6. The germline V gene has CDR1 DFQATT and CDR2 SNEGSKA (reference sequence). The CDR3 has 16 residues.

The rearrangement joins TRBV5-1 to TRBJ1-2; 8 bases line up with TRBD1. The CDR3 is 15 amino acids. V lost 4 bases, J lost 5 bases, and 10 bases stayed unmatched. Germline loops: CDR1 SGHRS, CDR2 YFSETQ. Here the CDR3 DNA reads TGCGCCAGCAGCCCTCTGGGCAGGGGGCTATATGGCTACACCTTC. Amino acids: CASSPLGRGLYGYTF.